Below, one T cell receptor (beta chain) is given with its context. No antigen is known for it. The length of the CDR3 is 14 residues. V shed 0 bases, J shed 8 bases, and the junction held 7 bases outside the gene matches. Germline CDR1 reads GTSNPN; CDR2 reads SVGIG (reference sequence). The data were taken from a study of brain T cells in children with intractable seizures. Sequencing was performed with immunoSEQ multiplex PCR; in TCRdb, only in-frame clones are kept and a portion is missing. The table includes tens of thousands of clones, 93% detected once. Overall study results and limits: Pre-surgery blood may have been undersampled, hiding some clones.

This specimen consisted of peripheral blood, obtained at surgery. This sequence joins TRBV30 and TRBJ1-2; 9 nucleotides match TRBD1. The TCR was taken from a boy younger than two with tuberous sclerosis and intractable seizures. CDR3 bases: TGTGCCTGGAGTGTTTCTCGGGACAGGGACGGCTACACCTTC. It codes for CAWSVSRDRDGYTF.